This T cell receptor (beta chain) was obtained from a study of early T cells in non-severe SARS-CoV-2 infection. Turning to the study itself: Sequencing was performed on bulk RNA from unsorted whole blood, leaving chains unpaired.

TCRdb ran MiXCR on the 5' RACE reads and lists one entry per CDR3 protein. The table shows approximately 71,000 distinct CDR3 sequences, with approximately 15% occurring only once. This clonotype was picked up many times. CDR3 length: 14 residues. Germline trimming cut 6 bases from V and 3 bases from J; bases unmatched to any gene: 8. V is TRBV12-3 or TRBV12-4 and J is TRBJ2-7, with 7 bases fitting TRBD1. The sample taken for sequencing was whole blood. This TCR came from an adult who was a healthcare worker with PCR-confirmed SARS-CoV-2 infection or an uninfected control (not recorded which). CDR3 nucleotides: TGTGCCAGCAGAAGGACAGGACCTTTCTACGAGCAGTACTTC. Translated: CASRRTGPFYEQYF.